This TCR beta chain originates from a study of shared clonotypes between healthy human individuals (dated by TCRdb to 2019 to 2021). About the study as a whole: Three men and a couple of women, aged 18 to 49 years, made up the cohort. Different laboratories and diverse techniques were used to prepare libraries and sequence TCR repertoires, to increase sequencing depth and limit assay-specific biases. To estimate repertoire size and how much clonotypes are shared between individuals, the study performed deep sequencing of blood TCR repertoires from about 5 healthy adults. For each donor, CD4 naive and CD4 memory were each run on three plates, CD8 naive on two plates, and CD8 memory on one plate. Per donor, leukapheresis produced somewhere between about 0.94 and 8.9 billion PBMCs.

For the CD8 naive samples, CD45RO-negative cells were positively selected for CCR7, yielding a CD45RA+CCR7+ population from which TemRA cells were excluded. Donors were healthy HIV-negative adults with no recently reported acute infections or vaccinations. Every donor was a Caucasian adult residing in Nashville, Tennessee, USA. After blood collection by leukapheresis, PBMCs were isolated using Ficoll-Histopaque density gradient centrifugation and then cryopreserved in the vapor phase of liquid nitrogen. Purity and quantity of every magnetically sorted T cell population were checked by analytical flow cytometry. From each sorted fraction, genomic DNA was isolated and quantified by UV absorbance on a Nanodrop 2000c. This clone was seen just once. The specificity of this receptor is unknown. Base qualities are not provided; no much larger clone lies one nucleotide away. Using the deep immunoSEQ assay, TCR CDR3 regions were amplified from genomic DNA by multiplex PCR. Extracted genomic DNA from each cell subset was distributed evenly across all wells of several immunoSEQ 96-well plates, and each plate was treated as a replicate. For sorted subsets, 150 to 250 ng genomic DNA, equal to about 30,000 T cell genomes, was loaded into each replicate PCR. Purified libraries were quantified with a Qubit 3.0 fluorometer, sized on a Bioanalyzer 2100, and re-quantified with the KAPA Library Quantification kit. Each immunoSEQ 96-well plate was sequenced on its own single-read 150-cycle Illumina NextSeq 550 flow cell. As for how the authors treated the data: The immunoSEQ output contained only junctional sequences without quality scores, so filtering could not match that applied to full-length reads. To assign V/J genes and CDR3, sequences were annotated using PyIR, a Python wrapper for IgBLAST v1.9, with IMGT germline references. Reads were filtered out if the reads had weak V/J assignments (E-value above 1e-6), no CDR3, stop codons, out-of-frame junctions, or ambiguous translated residues. V3J clonotypes were defined as sequences sharing an identical inferred V gene, J gene, and CDR3 amino acid sequence. The percentage overlap between two repertoires was calculated by dividing the number of shared unique clonotypes by the size of the smaller repertoire. Repertoire richness was assessed with RTK rarefaction, the Chao1 estimator, and Recon v2.1 estimates of unobserved clonotypes. OLGA was used to compute generation probabilities for all TCRbeta clonotypes that the gDNA method yielded from a handful of donors. Sourced from immuneACCESS, this table was stored by TCRdb with only in-frame sequences that have V and J called. A share of the clones is absent; for the studies checked, an unresolved V gene accounts for under half, and the remainder has no known explanation. V and J calls and clone size are those listed in that table; D and trimming were worked out from the DNA. The sample table contains around 600,000 clones; only one count was recorded for approximately 95% of them. Together, the top ten hold 0.095% to 0.14% of the sample.

The germline V gene supplies CDR1 SGHDN and CDR2 FVKESK. Including cysteine and phenylalanine, the CDR3 has 15 amino acids. The kept DNA is CDR3 alone, 45 bases in frame from the first base. The study at large found these results: Compared with non-shared clonotypes, clonotypes shared by all four sorted-subset donors had higher generation probabilities. Sharing across a few donors was observed for approximately 5% of naive CD4, 3% to 3.5% of naive CD8, 2% to 2.5% of memory CD4, and around 0.4% of memory CD8 clonotypes. Sampling was limited to blood, and TCR repertoires in tissue likely differ from TCR repertoires in blood. Because the study included only a small number of donors, the genetic and exposure-history diversity represented was limited. Incomplete sequencing was indicated by rarefaction of sorted-subset datasets, despite the large sequencing depth. Pairwise subsampling indicated that sequencing depth was expected to affect the degree of clonotype sharing among donors. Naive subsets generally had larger estimated clonotype richness than memory subsets.

The source of this sequence is a woman aged 25-40 years in good health. The chain is assembled from TRBV14 and TRBJ2-5, and TRBD2 aligns with 7 junction nucleotides. With the DNA end fitting TRBJ2-7 better, the J assignment may be wrong. The specimen was naive CD8+ T cells sorted from blood. Read against the paper, the sample's cell subset or site label means: CD45RA+CCR7+. In nucleotides, the sequence is TGTGCCAGCAGCCAAGATGGCGGGAGCTCCTACGAGCAGTACTTC. This encodes CASSQDGGSSYEQYF.